The 19 T cell receptor beta chains below come from one sample, sequenced in a study of T cell responses to AZD1222 COVID-19 vaccine. The assay was immunoSEQ multiplex PCR, and TCRdb's table has in-frame clones only and misses some. The table lists approximately 130,000 clones, nearly 90% of them singletons. The sequences come from peripheral blood, collected 28 days after the second AZD1222 dose. Every receptor here comes from an adult who received the AZD1222 COVID-19 vaccine.

This clone has only one observation. The chain joins TRBV25-1 to TRBJ1-5; D ambiguous. This CDR3 comprises 14 residues. V was clipped by 3 bases and J by 4 bases, with 10 bases between them. Germline CDR1 is MGHDK and CDR2 is SYGVNS. The CDR3 DNA reads as TGTGCCAGCAGTGAGAGTAGTGGGAATCAGCCCCAGCATTTT. It translates to CASSESSGNQPQHF.

This clone was picked up one time. This rearrangement joins TRBV2 to TRBJ2-1; 13 bases fit TRBD2. Looked up from germline, CDR1 is SNHLY and CDR2 is FYNNEI. Trimming at V came to 7 bases and at J to 9 bases, leaving 9 bases not matched to a gene. The CDR3 runs 15 residues. The CDR3 spells CASTPGLAGEGEQFF. The CDR3 DNA follows: TGTGCCAGCACCCCTGGACTAGCGGGAGAGGGTGAGCAGTTCTTC.

The chain is built from TRBV11-3 and TRBJ2-3, with TRBD2 matching 9 bases. The J segment lost 6 bases and the V segment lost 1 base, leaving 11 bases of the junction unmatched. The CDR3 is 17 residues long. Per the germline V gene, CDR1 is SGHNT and CDR2 is YENEEA. The CDR3 is CASSLGGTSGPTDTQYF. DNA for the CDR3: TGTGCCAGCAGCTTAGGAGGTACTAGCGGGCCTACGGATACGCAGTATTTT.

The CDR3 reads CASSLTGGAGYTF. The CDR3 coding sequence is TGTGCCAGCAGCTTAACAGGGGGCGCGGGCTACACCTTC. The chain uses TRBV5-4 and TRBJ1-2; 9 bases match TRBD1. The ends lost 2 bases at V and 8 bases at J; junction bases unmatched: 4. Germline-derived CDR1 and CDR2 are SGHNT and YYREEE (reference sequence). This CDR3 comprises 13 residues.

This clone has just a few counts. This chain links TRBV5-4 with TRBJ1-1, with D hard to call. V was clipped by 2 bases and J by 1 base, with 3 bases between them. This CDR3 is built from 12 residues. Germline V gives CDR1 SGHNT, CDR2 YYREEE (reference sequence). The CDR3 protein is CASSFTNTEAFF. The CDR3 bases are TGTGCCAGCAGCTTCACGAACACTGAAGCTTTCTTT.

J is TRBJ2-1 and V is TRBV6-4; a weak D match, TRBD2 (6 bases). V lost 5 bases and J 3 bases, leaving 8 bases between the germline ends. Germline assignment: CDR1 MRHNA and CDR2 SNTAGT. This CDR3 spans 13 amino acids. DNA for the CDR3: TGTGCCAGCAGTCGGGAGATCTACAATGAGCAGTTCTTC. It is translated as CASSREIYNEQFF.

J is TRBJ2-3 and V is TRBV24-1, with 7 bases fitting TRBD2. Germline V gene data show CDR1 as KGHDR and CDR2 as SFDVKD. Germline trimming cut 6 bases from V and 7 bases from J; bases unmatched to any gene: 6. The CDR3 has 13 amino acids. The CDR3 bases are TGTGCCACCAGTAGAAGCGGGGAGAATACGCAGTATTTT. Its protein is CATSRSGENTQYF.

This chain joins TRBV5-6 and TRBJ1-2; 10 bases line up with TRBD1. The junction had 10 bases not matched to a gene; V was cut back by 4 bases and J by 4 bases. Germline V CDR1 and CDR2: SGHDT, YYEEEE. There are 16 residues in the CDR3. The CDR3 nucleotides are TGTGCCAGCAGCCTACGACAGGGGGCGCTGGCCTATGGCTACACCTTC. Residues: CASSLRQGALAYGYTF.

The chain is built from TRBV19 and TRBJ2-7; D is unresolved. V was trimmed by 8 bases and J by 2 bases, leaving 10 bases between them. CDR3 length equals 12 residues. Per germline, CDR1 LNHDA and CDR2 SQIVND (reference sequence). CDR3 loop: CASLAPTYEQYF. Written as DNA, the CDR3 is TGTGCCAGTTTGGCGCCTACCTACGAGCAGTACTTC.

J is TRBJ2-3 and V is TRBV27, with TRBD2 matching 10 bases. V lost 7 bases, J lost 6 bases, and 13 bases stayed unmatched. CDR3 length: 16 residues. CDR1 and CDR2 from the germline V gene are MNHEY and SMNVEV (reference sequence). CDR3 protein: CASKPRVSGGKDTQYF. CDR3 nucleotides: TGTGCCAGCAAACCCCGTGTTAGCGGGGGGAAGGATACGCAGTATTTT.

J is TRBJ2-5 and V is TRBV21-1; the table names TRBD2, a call not compared with the DNA. TRBV21-1 is deemed a pseudogene. This CDR3 has 15 residues. The CDR3 sequence is CASSKAEPPLETQYF. CDR3 sequence (DNA): TGTGCCAGCAGCAAAGCCGAGCCACCTTTGGAGACCCAGTACTTC.

The rearrangement joins TRBV30 to TRBJ1-3, with 7 bases fitting TRBD1. Germline lookup yields CDR1 GTSNPN and CDR2 SVGIG (reference sequence). The CDR3 is 15 amino acids. Trimming cost V 1 base and J 2 bases; bases outside gene matches: 5. This CDR3 is CAWSARTGTGNTIYF. The CDR3, as DNA: TGTGCCTGGAGTGCACGGACAGGAACTGGAAACACCATATATTTT.

The V gene is TRBV4-1, the J gene TRBJ2-7, with D perhaps being TRBD1 or TRBD2 (5 bases each). CDR1 is MGHRA and CDR2 is YSYEKL in the germline V gene. Trimming shortened V by 1 base and J by 6 bases, and 22 bases separated the two germline ends. This CDR3 has 17 amino acids. This CDR3 is CASSQAVWDRGKLEQYF. The CDR3 DNA reads as TGCGCCAGCAGCCAAGCAGTCTGGGACCGAGGGAAGCTCGAGCAGTACTTC.

The chain carries TRBV11-2 and TRBJ2-7, with TRBD1 matching over 11 bases. The ends lost 5 bases at V and 3 bases at J; junction bases unmatched: 6. Germline V lookup: CDR1 SGHAT, CDR2 FQNNGV. This CDR3 has 15 amino acids. The CDR3 region is CASSTRTGGDYEQYF. The CDR3 nucleotides are TGTGCCAGCAGCACTCGGACAGGGGGCGACTACGAGCAGTACTTC.

The genes are TRBV2 and TRBJ1-6; 10 bases line up with TRBD1. V gave up 6 bases and J gave up 7 bases; unmatched junction bases: 6. The CDR3 sequence is 15 residues long. Germline values: CDR1 SNHLY, CDR2 FYNNEI. CDR3 sequence: CASRPGTGENSPLHF. Written as DNA, the CDR3 is TGTGCCAGCAGGCCGGGGACAGGGGAAAATTCACCCCTCCACTTT.

The chain has TRBV2 and TRBJ1-4; TRBD1 matches 7 bases. V shed 7 bases and J 3 bases; nucleotides not matched to a gene: 8. Per the germline V gene, CDR1 is SNHLY and CDR2 is FYNNEI. The CDR3 consists of 15 residues. CDR3 amino acids: CASTHPGQSNEKLFF. The CDR3 coding sequence is TGTGCCAGCACCCATCCGGGACAGTCTAATGAAAAACTGTTTTTT.

The gene calls are TRBV11-2 and TRBJ2-2; the D is unclear. Germline V CDR1 and CDR2: SGHAT, FQNNGV. Trimming took 1 base from V and 3 from J, leaving 9 bases between them. This CDR3 spans 15 amino acids. CDR3 protein: CASSLGQDYTGELFF. The DNA for the CDR3 is TGTGCCAGCAGCTTAGGGCAGGATTACACCGGGGAGCTGTTTTTT.

J is TRBJ2-5 and V is TRBV7-9; D gene ambiguous. Trimming took off 3 bases at V and 4 bases at J, with 9 bases between the two ends. The CDR3 consists of 13 residues. CDR1 SEHNR and CDR2 FQNEAQ come from the germline V gene (reference sequence). CDR3 nucleotides: TGTGCCAGCAGCTTGACGGAAGGAGAGACCCAGTACTTC. It is translated as CASSLTEGETQYF.

The chain links TRBV6-5 to TRBJ1-2; possibly TRBD1 for D (5 bases). V was cut by 6 bases and J by 4 bases, with 18 bases left in between. This CDR3 has 15 residues. The germline gives CDR1 MNHEY, CDR2 SVGAGI. CDR3 nucleotides: TGTGCCAGCAGCCCCCTCGTTAGGGGCAGCTATGGCTACACCTTC. As protein: CASSPLVRGSYGYTF.